These 13 T cell receptor beta chains share one sample of origin, sequenced in a study of early T cells in non-severe SARS-CoV-2 infection. MiXCR, applied by TCRdb to the 5' RACE reads, yields one record per CDR3 protein. The sample has tens of thousands of distinct CDR3 sequences, roughly 10% seen once. Sequenced: whole blood. These receptors originate from an adult who was a healthcare worker with PCR-confirmed SARS-CoV-2 infection or an uninfected control (not recorded which).

This clonotype came up many times. The V gene is TRBV24-1, the J gene TRBJ2-3; 7 bases fit TRBD2. Germline CDR1 is KGHDR and CDR2 is SFDVKD. The ends lost 3 bases at V and 3 bases at J; junction bases unmatched: 14. This CDR3 contains 18 residues. The CDR3 DNA reads as TGTGCCACCAGTGATCCGAAGCTCGGGGGGAGGAGGACAGATACGCAGTATTTT. Its translation: CATSDPKLGGRRTDTQYF.

The sample holds many counts of this clonotype. The V gene is TRBV15, the J gene TRBJ2-7, with D maybe TRBD1 (6 bases). The CDR3 spans 16 residues. Per germline, CDR1 LNHNV and CDR2 YYDKDF (reference sequence). Trimming left V 0 bases short and J 2 bases short, with 14 bases between. CDR3 coding DNA: TGTGCCACCAGCAGAGATACGAACAGGGACCCCTACGAGCAGTACTTC. Its translation is CATSRDTNRDPYEQYF.

At least ten counts were recorded for this clonotype. The genes are TRBV6-1 and TRBJ2-2, with D perhaps assigned TRBD1 or TRBD2 (5 bases each). V was shortened by 5 bases and J by 5 bases, with 6 bases between the two germline ends. This CDR3 contains 12 residues. CDR1 and CDR2 from the germline V gene are MNHNS and SASEGT. Here the CDR3 DNA reads TGTGCCAGCAGTTGGGGGACCGGGGAGCTGTTTTTT. Translating gives CASSWGTGELFF.

This clonotype was picked up many times. This sequence joins TRBV11-3 and TRBJ1-2, with D tentatively TRBD1 (6 bases). The CDR3 has 15 amino acids. The V end was cut by 7 bases, the J end by 1 base, with 16 bases between. Per germline, CDR1 SGHNT and CDR2 YENEEA. CDR3 nucleotides: TGTGCCAGCACCTCAACAGGGCCTCGTAACTATGGCTACACCTTC. Protein: CASTSTGPRNYGYTF.

V gene TRBV19 combines with J gene TRBJ1-4, with D unresolved. Trimming cost V 6 bases and J 3 bases, with 11 bases left between them. Germline assignment: CDR1 LNHDA and CDR2 SQIVND (reference sequence). CDR3 length: 14 amino acids. The CDR3 nucleotides read TGTGCCAGTAGAGCAGTGGCAGCTAATGAAAAACTGTTTTTT. Translated, it gives CASRAVAANEKLFF.

The V call is TRBV5-6, the J call TRBJ1-2, with D perhaps TRBD1 (5 bases). There are 14 residues in the CDR3. V was trimmed by 3 bases and J by 4 bases, leaving 13 bases between them. Germline V gives CDR1 SGHDT, CDR2 YYEEEE. This CDR3 is CASSSQEDGYGYTF. Written as DNA, the CDR3 is TGTGCCAGCAGCTCACAGGAGGATGGCTATGGCTACACCTTC.

This clonotype was counted a few times. V usage is TRBV4-1 and J usage is TRBJ2-7, with a weak D call TRBD1 (6 bases). Germline values: CDR1 MGHRA, CDR2 YSYEKL. Trimming removed 3 bases at V and 4 bases at J, with 16 bases between. This CDR3 region has 15 residues. CDR3 protein: CASSQSQDRAYEQYF. CDR3 in DNA: TGCGCCAGCAGCCAGAGTCAGGACAGAGCTTACGAGCAGTACTTC.

There are a few counts of this clonotype. The gene calls are TRBV5-1 and TRBJ2-3; 11 bases map to TRBD1. This CDR3 comprises 14 residues. Germline lookup yields CDR1 SGHRS and CDR2 YFSETQ. V was pared by 4 bases and J by 6 bases, with 4 bases of the junction left unmatched. The chain's CDR3 is CASSKGQGADTQYF. The CDR3 DNA is TGCGCCAGCAGCAAAGGACAGGGGGCGGATACGCAGTATTTT.

Many counts were recorded for this clonotype. The rearrangement links TRBV24-1 to TRBJ2-1, with unresolved D. The V gene's germline CDR1 is KGHDR and CDR2 SFDVKD. Trimming removed 3 bases at V and 8 bases at J, with 4 bases between. This CDR3 contains 11 residues. CDR3 in amino acids: CATSDADEQFF. DNA of the CDR3: TGTGCCACCAGTGATGCGGATGAGCAGTTCTTC.

This clonotype appeared many times. J is TRBJ1-1 and V is TRBV27, with 7 bases that match TRBD1. This CDR3 is built from 14 residues. CDR1 and CDR2 from the germline V gene are MNHEY and SMNVEV (reference sequence). Trimming removed 5 bases from V and 0 bases from J; junction bases left unmatched: 3. CDR3 in DNA: TGTGCCAGCAGTAGGGACAGAATGAACACTGAAGCTTTCTTT. It encodes CASSRDRMNTEAFF.

This clonotype has just a few counts. The V call is TRBV9, the J call TRBJ2-7; D might be TRBD1 or TRBD2, each matching 6 bases. The CDR3 has 14 amino acids. V was shortened by 0 bases and J by 9 bases, with 16 bases between the two germline ends. CDR1 and CDR2 from the germline V gene are SGDLS and YYNGEE. CDR3 loop: CASSVVEGGSRQYF. In nucleotides, the CDR3 is TGTGCCAGCAGCGTAGTAGAAGGGGGGTCGAGGCAGTACTTC.

This clonotype was counted many times. Germline is not matched at one junction end, which may reflect a read error. The genes are TRBV10-3 and TRBJ1-2, with TRBD1 matching over 9 bases. This CDR3 has 13 amino acids. The V gene's germline CDR1 is ENHRY and CDR2 SYGVKD. The chain's CDR3 is CAISGTGMYGYTF. The CDR3 DNA reads as TGTGCCATAAGTGGGACAGGGATGTATGGCTACACCTTC.

The V gene is TRBV27, the J gene TRBJ2-7, with 8 positions matching TRBD2. This CDR3 has 14 amino acids. CDR1 is MNHEY and CDR2 is SMNVEV in the germline V gene (reference sequence). The ends lost 3 bases at V and 7 bases at J; junction bases unmatched: 8. This CDR3 reads CASSLTSALGEQYF. For the CDR3, the DNA is TGTGCCAGCAGTTTGACTAGCGCACTAGGAGAGCAGTACTTC.